Below, 28 T cell receptor beta chains from the same sample are listed, as sequenced in a study of T-cell memory formation after mild COVID-19. TCRdb redid the calling of the 5' RACE reads with MiXCR, one entry per CDR3 protein. The data contain 80,000 to 90,000 distinct CDR3 sequences, around a quarter of them seen just once; the ten biggest clones take up around 45%. Sequencing was carried out using PBMCs or a T cell subset sorted from them (not recorded which). Receptors were obtained from a man younger than 35 who had mild COVID-19 (a few samples of this study predate the infection). Cell type and time point are not known.

This clonotype was seen only a few times. In DNA, the CDR3 is TGTGCCATCAGTGAGCCGGACTACACAGATACGCAGTATTTT. Translation gives CAISEPDYTDTQYF. The V call is TRBV10-3, the J call TRBJ2-3, with D possibly being TRBD2 (6 bases). CDR1 and CDR2 from the germline V gene are ENHRY and SYGVKD. CDR3 length: 14 amino acids. Trimming took 2 bases from V and 2 from J, leaving 8 bases between them.

The sample holds a few counts of this clonotype. The chain recombines TRBV4-1 with TRBJ2-7; D perhaps matches TRBD2 (6 bases). This CDR3 comprises 15 residues. The ends were cut back, 0 bases at V and 2 bases at J, with 11 bases in the middle. Germline CDR1 is MGHRA and CDR2 is YSYEKL. CDR3 loop: CASSQESGVPYEQYF. The CDR3 nucleotides read TGCGCCAGCAGCCAAGAATCGGGGGTGCCCTACGAGCAGTACTTC.

The chain joins TRBV7-6 to TRBJ2-5, with a tentative D call TRBD2 (5 bases). Germline CDR1 reads SGHVS; CDR2 reads FNYEAQ. The V and J ends lost 2 bases and 4 bases respectively, with 14 bases between them. The CDR3 consists of 15 residues. The CDR3 region has the DNA TGTGCCAGCAGCTTACGTCCTGGAGGTGCAGAGACCCAGTACTTC. Amino acids: CASSLRPGGAETQYF.

The table lists this clonotype with a few counts. The chain combines TRBV4-3 with TRBJ1-6; D remains unclear. CDR3 length: 13 amino acids. CDR1 and CDR2 (germline): LGHNA, YSLEER. The V end was cut by 0 bases, the J end by 10 bases, with 7 bases between. The CDR3 DNA sequence: TGCGCCAGCAGCCAAGACCCGGAATCACCCCTCCACTTT. The encoded protein is CASSQDPESPLHF.

V and J are TRBV19 and TRBJ2-5; 8 bases line up with TRBD2. The junction had 12 bases not matched to a gene; V was cut back by 7 bases and J by 5 bases. CDR1 is LNHDA, CDR2 SQIVND, per germline (reference sequence). The CDR3 is made up of 15 amino acids. CDR3 bases: TGTGCCAGTAACTCGATTGCCGGCGGGGGGGAGACCCAGTACTTC. Encoded protein: CASNSIAGGGETQYF.

This sequence joins TRBV6-5 and TRBJ1-1; no reliable D call. The CDR3 spans 14 residues. Trimming took off 1 base at V and 1 base at J, with 7 bases between the two ends. Germline-derived CDR1 and CDR2 are MNHEY and SVGAGI. CDR3: CASSYLAENTEAFF. In DNA, the CDR3 is TGTGCCAGCAGTTACTTGGCAGAGAACACTGAAGCTTTCTTT.

The gene calls are TRBV27 and TRBJ2-3, with D tentatively TRBD2 (6 bases). Germline V gene sequence: CDR1 MNHEY, CDR2 SMNVEV (reference sequence). The CDR3 contains 17 residues. Trimming cost V 5 bases and J 1 base, with 19 bases left between them. The CDR3 loop is CASSLNLGTPRTDTQYF. The CDR3 DNA sequence: TGTGCCAGCAGTCTGAACCTAGGGACTCCCCGCACAGATACGCAGTATTTT.

This clonotype was picked up a small number of times. The chain uses TRBV11-2 and TRBJ1-1, with unresolved D. This CDR3 is 16 amino acids long. CDR1 and CDR2 (germline): SGHAT, FQNNGV. V lost 4 bases and J 1 base, leaving 16 bases between the germline ends. CDR3: CASSWMSRRPNTEAFF. CDR3 in DNA: TGTGCCAGCAGCTGGATGAGTCGCAGACCGAACACTGAAGCTTTCTTT.

This clonotype was seen more than once but under ten times. The rearrangement joins TRBV7-9 to TRBJ2-7; D gene uncertain. Germline assignment: CDR1 SEHNR and CDR2 FQNEAQ (reference sequence). This CDR3 comprises 12 residues. Trimming shortened V by 4 bases and J by 3 bases, and 7 bases separated the two germline ends. The CDR3 spells CASSSSNYEQYF. The CDR3 DNA is TGTGCCAGCAGCTCCAGCAACTACGAGCAGTACTTC.

V gene TRBV3-1 combines with J gene TRBJ2-2; D perhaps matches TRBD1 (5 bases). V lost 0 bases and J lost 8, with 16 bases in between. There are 16 residues in the CDR3. Germline V CDR1 and CDR2: LGHDT, YNNKEL (reference sequence). DNA for the CDR3: TGTGCCAGCAGCCAAGAAGCGACAGCTTTCCGTGGGGAGCTGTTTTTT. Its protein is CASSQEATAFRGELFF.

The chain uses TRBV20-1 and TRBJ1-6, with 7 bases aligning to TRBD1. The CDR3 sequence is 17 residues long. The V gene's germline CDR1 is DFQATT and CDR2 SNEGSKA (reference sequence). V dropped 5 bases and J dropped 6; count of bases not matched to a gene: 16. The CDR3: CSAPTAQGGPSNSPLHF. The CDR3 DNA follows: TGCAGTGCTCCGACGGCGCAGGGGGGCCCTTCTAATTCACCCCTCCACTTT.

Here the CDR3 DNA reads TGTGCCTGGAGTGTCCCTGCTAGCGGGACGGAGACCCAGTACTTC. Amino acids: CAWSVPASGTETQYF. The rearrangement joins TRBV30 to TRBJ2-5; 9 bases map to TRBD2. Germline CDR1 reads GTSNPN; CDR2 reads SVGIG (reference sequence). Trimming cost V 0 bases and J 5 bases; bases outside gene matches: 7. The CDR3 loop spans 15 amino acids.

J is TRBJ2-3 and V is TRBV5-5, with 15 bases matching TRBD2. Germline CDR1 and CDR2: SGHKS and YYEKEE (reference sequence). J lost 4 bases, V lost 4 bases, and 4 bases had no gene match. This CDR3 has 16 amino acids. The CDR3 nucleotides read TGTGCCAGCAGCGCGGGACTAGCGGGGGGCTCAGATACGCAGTATTTT. It codes for CASSAGLAGGSDTQYF.

The chain is built from TRBV5-1 and TRBJ2-2; 7 bases agree with TRBD2. The germline V gene encodes CDR1 SGHRS and CDR2 YFSETQ. The CDR3 has 15 amino acids. Trimming at V came to 1 base and at J to 2 bases, leaving 2 bases not matched to a gene. The CDR3 spells CASSLTGGNTGELFF. CDR3 in DNA: TGCGCCAGCAGCTTGACGGGGGGTAACACCGGGGAGCTGTTTTTT.

In its sample, this clonotype was seen a few times. The chain combines TRBV14 with TRBJ1-1, with a tentative D call TRBD1 (6 bases). This CDR3 region has 15 residues. V shed 3 bases and J shed 4 bases, with 15 bases lying between them. Per the germline V gene, CDR1 is SGHDN and CDR2 is FVKESK. DNA for the CDR3: TGTGCCAGCAGCCATGCGTGGGGGCTCGGCACTGAAGCTTTCTTT. Translated, it gives CASSHAWGLGTEAFF.

This clonotype was picked up a small number of times. Sequence at one end of the junction differs from germline and may be a read error. The chain carries TRBV7-7 and TRBJ2-2; D unclear. Per germline, CDR1 SSHAT and CDR2 FNYEAQ (reference sequence). CDR3 size: 14 residues. The CDR3 nucleotides read TGTGCTAGCAGCAACCCAGGATGGGCAGGGGAGCTGTTTTTT. Translation: CASSNPGWAGELFF.

The J gene is TRBJ2-2, the V gene TRBV15; 7 bases agree with TRBD1. Germline CDR1 and CDR2: LNHNV and YYDKDF (reference sequence). The V segment lost 6 bases and the J segment 2 bases; nucleotides outside the gene matches: 24. The CDR3 is 21 residues long. CDR3 protein: CATSQDQTMLSGTDNTGELFF. The CDR3 bases are TGTGCCACCAGTCAGGACCAAACCATGCTATCCGGGACAGATAACACCGGGGAGCTGTTTTTT.

J is TRBJ1-5 and V is TRBV6-5, with 9 positions matching TRBD1. The CDR3 covers 15 residues. Germline trimming cut 6 bases from V and 7 bases from J; bases unmatched to any gene: 10. In germline, CDR1 is MNHEY, CDR2 SVGAGI. The CDR3 DNA is TGTGCCAGCAGCGGAGAGGGACAGGGCTTACAGCCCCAGCATTTT. Translated, it gives CASSGEGQGLQPQHF.

The chain is built from TRBV5-1 and TRBJ2-5; 8 nucleotides align to TRBD2. The germline V gene has CDR1 SGHRS and CDR2 YFSETQ. Losses at the gene ends were 4 bases for V and 5 bases for J; bases not matched to a gene: 13. The CDR3 is 16 amino acids. The CDR3 DNA is TGCGCCAGCAGCCCGTCTGGTGAGGTAGCGGGGGAGACCCAGTACTTC. Protein product: CASSPSGEVAGETQYF.

J is TRBJ2-7 and V is TRBV7-9; 7 bases align to TRBD1. This CDR3 region has 12 residues. V was pared by 3 bases and J by 6 bases, with 2 bases of the junction left unmatched. Germline V gives CDR1 SEHNR, CDR2 FQNEAQ (reference sequence). CDR3 nucleotide sequence: TGTGCCAGCAGCTTGGACAGGCGCGAGCAGTACGTC. The encoded protein is CASSLDRREQYV.

V usage is TRBV6-5 and J usage is TRBJ1-5; 7 bases match TRBD1. The V gene end was trimmed by 2 bases and the J gene end by 7 bases; junction bases not matched to a gene: 5. From germline, CDR1 is MNHEY and CDR2 SVGAGI. The CDR3 has 14 amino acids. The CDR3 nucleotides read TGTGCCAGCAGTTACGCCAGGGGGTTACAGCCCCAGCATTTT. It translates to CASSYARGLQPQHF.

This clonotype was seen many times. The CDR3, as DNA: TGCAGTGCTAGAGACCCAGGGGCGGGGGCCCACACCGGGGAGCTGTTTTTT. Encoded protein: CSARDPGAGAHTGELFF. The chain combines TRBV20-1 with TRBJ2-2; the D gene is possibly TRBD2 (7 bases). Trimming pared 0 bases from V and 3 bases from J, leaving 17 bases between. CDR3 length: 17 residues. CDR1 and CDR2 from the germline V gene are DFQATT and SNEGSKA (reference sequence).

V and J are TRBV10-3 and TRBJ1-2; no clear D gene. Trimming shortened V by 0 bases and J by 4 bases, and 12 bases separated the two germline ends. The CDR3 is made up of 15 amino acids. Germline CDR1 reads ENHRY; CDR2 reads SYGVKD. CDR3 nucleotides: TGTGCCATCAGTGAGTCTGTAGACCCTCTCTATGGCTACACCTTC. Translation: CAISESVDPLYGYTF.

The gene calls are TRBV6-5 and TRBJ1-1, with TRBD1 identical over 9 bases. Trimming at V came to 5 bases and at J to 3 bases, leaving 4 bases not matched to a gene. Germline lookup yields CDR1 MNHEY and CDR2 SVGAGI. This CDR3 has 14 amino acids. The CDR3 protein is CASSTGTGYTEAFF. The CDR3 DNA sequence: TGTGCCAGCAGTACCGGGACAGGGTACACTGAAGCTTTCTTT.

The V and J genes are TRBV3-1 and TRBJ2-7, with TRBD2 identical over 7 bases. V shed 11 bases, J shed 4 bases, and the junction held 8 bases outside the gene matches. The CDR3 length is 12 residues. Germline V gene lookup returns CDR1 LGHDT and CDR2 YNNKEL (reference sequence). In DNA, the CDR3 is TGTGCCTCCGGCAGGGAGGGGTACGAGCAGTACTTC. This gives the protein CASGREGYEQYF.

In this sample, this clonotype turned up a few times. This chain connects TRBV7-9 to TRBJ1-1; D not certain. This CDR3 has 15 amino acids. In germline, CDR1 is SEHNR, CDR2 FQNEAQ (reference sequence). V was pared by 5 bases and J by 2 bases, with 15 bases between. CDR3 in DNA: TGTGCCAGCAGCGAGCGGGCAGCCGGAAACACTGAAGCTTTCTTT. As protein: CASSERAAGNTEAFF.

This clonotype appeared a few times. This rearrangement joins TRBV7-6 to TRBJ1-1; D ambiguous. V was trimmed by 3 bases and J by 0 bases, leaving 5 bases between them. The CDR3 totals 13 residues. In germline, CDR1 is SGHVS, CDR2 FNYEAQ. The CDR3 region has the DNA TGTGCCAGCAGCTTTCAGTTGAACACTGAAGCTTTCTTT. Translating it yields CASSFQLNTEAFF.

The chain links TRBV9 to TRBJ2-3; D call uncertain. V gave up 1 base and J gave up 6 bases, with 21 bases separating them. The CDR3 is 17 residues long. In germline, CDR1 is SGDLS, CDR2 YYNGEE. CDR3 sequence: CASSVTPLVLSSDTQYF. CDR3 sequence (DNA): TGTGCCAGCAGCGTAACCCCCTTGGTCCTCTCCTCCGATACGCAGTATTTT.